This TCR beta chain comes out of a study of T cells in Graves' hyperthyroidism and ophthalmopathy. TCR beta CDR3 regions were amplified from RNA transcripts. During a first-round RT-PCR of the TCR CDR3, the HTBI primer set was used. One entry per CDR3 protein, called by TCRdb with MiXCR from the multiplex PCR reads. This sample has over 400,000 distinct CDR3 sequences, with about 22% found just once. Clinical Activity Scores of at least 3, NOSPECS grades of at least 4 and durations under 3 months characterized ophthalmopathy patients. Every diagnosis used clinical symptoms, serum thyroxine and TRAb, thyroid ultrasound and orbital computed tomography. General study points: In validation, the model predicted ophthalmopathy. These predictions came a median approximately six months before onset.

The CDR3 has 14 residues. Trimming stripped 4 bases from V and 2 bases from J, with 9 bases between. Looked up from germline, CDR1 is SGHDN and CDR2 is FVKESK. This clonotype was detected many times. The antigen remains undetermined. The clonotype was recovered from a woman in her 70s with Graves' ophthalmopathy. Sequences were obtained from blood. J is TRBJ1-3 and V is TRBV14; D unresolved. The CDR3 bases are TGTGCCAGCAGCCCCCTTGGGCCTGGAAACACCATATATTTT. This gives the protein CASSPLGPGNTIYF.